The text below deals with one TCR beta chain. This clonotype was recorded at least ten times. There is no known antigen for this receptor. Per-base quality was not reported, and no clone a single base away is much larger than it. TCR beta VDJ combination and CDR3 sequence profiling used genomic DNA as the template. An Illumina HiSeq 2000 was the platform used for TCR repertoire sequencing. The published analysis was carried out like this. Repertoires were assessed using TRBV/TRBJ rearrangement plots, CDR3 size and DJ length profiles, and Simpson's diversity index. The most abundant DNA sequence in the deep sequencing data was defined as the immunodominant clone. CDR3 amino acid sequences were checked for sharing across subjects and were also compared against the VDJdb database and published repertoires. TCRdb redid the processing of the public reads, applying fastp at Q25 and MiXCR, and retained in-frame beta chains. Rows merge per CDR3 protein into single entries with the most common DNA and genes. None of the V and J calls come from the authors' own analysis; TCRdb made them. The sample records around 150,000 distinct CDR3 sequences, roughly 40% of which are singletons. The leading ten clones occupy 8% to 9% of the sample.

The data derive from a study of CD8+CD57+ T cells in acquired aplastic anemia (dated by TCRdb to the late 2010s). The study in broad terms: A mean of approximately 3 ug of DNA, ranging from roughly 0.19 to 27.4 ug, was extracted from sorted CD4+ and CD8+ cells. For healthy donor samples, the average read count was roughly 9.9 million for CD4+ cells and 11 million to 13 million for CD8+ cells.

Points the paper makes about the study in general: Nearly 30 CD8+ CDR3 sequences were found in both patients and controls but appeared to be highly expressed in patients and within the immunodominant clones of the patients. CD8+ Simpson's diversity did not differ significantly between patients and healthy controls (P=0.060).

At the junction V is shortened by 2 bases and J by 7 bases, with 8 bases in between. CDR1 and CDR2 were assigned from the germline V gene as KGHDR and SFDVKD. Taken from cysteine to phenylalanine, the CDR3 has 13 residues. Only the CDR3 portion is preserved as DNA: 39 bases, with reading frame beginning at the first base. TCR repertoires of sorted CD4+ and CD8+ blood T cells from severe aplastic anemia patients and healthy subjects were deep-sequenced in the study. Ficoll-Paque density gradient centrifugation was used to isolate peripheral blood mononuclear cells. Before DNA extraction, CD4+ and CD8+ T cells were sorted by FACS or by magnetic beads.

This chain is built from TRBV24-1 and TRBJ2-1, with an unclear D gene assignment. The clonotype comes from a human donor in good health, serving as a control. Material for sequencing was sorted CD4+, CD8+, or CD8+CD57+ T cells (not recorded which) from PBMCs. The nucleotides read TGTGCCACCAGTGATTCGCTTTATAATGAGCAGTTCTTC. It translates as CATSDSLYNEQFF.